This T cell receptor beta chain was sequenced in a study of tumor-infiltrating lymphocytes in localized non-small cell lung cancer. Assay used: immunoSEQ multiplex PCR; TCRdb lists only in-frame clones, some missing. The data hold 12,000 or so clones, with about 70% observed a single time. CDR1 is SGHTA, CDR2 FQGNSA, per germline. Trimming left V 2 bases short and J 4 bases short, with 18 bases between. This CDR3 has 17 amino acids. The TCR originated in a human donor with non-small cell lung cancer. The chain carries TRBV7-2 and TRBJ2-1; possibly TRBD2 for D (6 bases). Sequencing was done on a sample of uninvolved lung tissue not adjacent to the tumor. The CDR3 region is CASSLYGRRGNYNEQFF. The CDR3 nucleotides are TGTGCCAGCAGCTTATATGGGAGGCGGGGAAATTACAATGAGCAGTTCTTC.